This T cell receptor beta chain emerged from a study of blood T cell repertoires in COVID-19. Looking at the study overall: The study drew acute and convalescent COVID-19 samples from the United States, Italy and Spain. PBMCs, B-cell-depleted T cells, or T cells provided the cDNA or gDNA that made up the material.

Germline-derived CDR1 and CDR2 are MNHEY and SVGAGI. The CDR3 consists of 14 residues. Between the trimmed V and J ends, which lost 6 bases and 0 bases, there was a span of 11 bases. As processed by the authors: Estimation of nucleated cell counts relied on the amplification of reference gene primers. Libraries were prepared by immunoSEQ multiplex PCR; TCRdb keeps only in-frame clonotypes and omits some of them. Clone size and V and J calls were adopted from that table, with D and trimming inferred from the DNA. The table records about 200,000 clones, roughly 89% of them present only once. The clonotype originates from a man aged 25 to 40 who had recovered from COVID-19. V and J are TRBV6-5 and TRBJ1-1; maybe TRBD1 (5 bases). Sequencing input: peripheral blood. The CDR3 is CASRRGNMNTEAFF. The CDR3, as DNA: TGTGCCAGCAGACGGGGGAACATGAACACTGAAGCTTTCTTT.